The 25 T cell receptor beta chains below were found in one sample sequenced in a study of T cell responses to AZD1222 COVID-19 vaccine. This table comes from immunoSEQ multiplex PCR, and its TCRdb copy is limited to in-frame clones, with some not included. This repertoire shows 100,000 to 150,000 clones, 85% to 90% found once; its top ten account for about 12%. Sequenced here: peripheral blood, sampled on day 0 of AZD1222 vaccination. The receptors originated from an adult in good health.

The DNA for the CDR3 is TGTGCCAGCAGTCCACTGGACAGGAACACTGAAGCTTTCTTT. It is translated as CASSPLDRNTEAFF. This rearrangement joins TRBV27 to TRBJ1-1; D might be TRBD1 (6 bases). The CDR3 is 14 residues long. Looked up from germline, CDR1 is MNHEY and CDR2 is SMNVEV (reference sequence). The V gene lost 5 bases and the J gene lost 1 base, with 11 bases spanning the gap.

This clone showed up just once. The chain combines TRBV20-1 with TRBJ2-4, with D uncertain. Looked up from germline, CDR1 is DFQATT and CDR2 is SNEGSKA (reference sequence). Trimming stripped 3 bases from V and 6 bases from J, with 9 bases between. The CDR3 is 12 amino acids. CDR3 sequence (DNA): TGCAGTGCTAGTCCGGACCTAAACATTCAGTACTTC. Protein sequence: CSASPDLNIQYF.

The chain recombines TRBV6-1 with TRBJ2-3; TRBD2 might be the D (7 bases). Between the trimmed V and J ends, which lost 2 bases and 4 bases, there was a span of 16 bases. Germline loops: CDR1 MNHNS, CDR2 SASEGT. The length of the CDR3 is 16 residues. The CDR3 is CASSEFGVGGPDTQYF. Written as DNA, the CDR3 is TGTGCCAGCAGTGAATTTGGGGTCGGGGGGCCAGATACGCAGTATTTT.

The chain carries TRBV11-2 and TRBJ2-5; 10 positions match TRBD2. CDR3 size: 14 residues. V lost 5 bases to trimming and J lost 3 bases; unmatched junction nucleotides: 3. Per the germline V gene, CDR1 is SGHAT and CDR2 is FQNNGV. CDR3 protein: CASSIGLAEETQYF. CDR3 DNA: TGTGCCAGCAGCATCGGACTAGCGGAAGAGACCCAGTACTTC.

This clone was observed a handful of times. The rearrangement links TRBV5-1 to TRBJ2-7; D not resolved. The V gene lost 4 bases and the J gene lost 0 bases, with 2 bases spanning the gap. The CDR3 runs to 11 residues. Germline CDR1 and CDR2: SGHRS and YFSETQ. CDR3 in DNA: TGCGCCAGCAGCGACTCCTACGAGCAGTACTTC. This codes for CASSDSYEQYF.

The V gene is TRBV24-1, the J gene TRBJ2-3, with D perhaps TRBD2 (5 bases). Germline lookup yields CDR1 KGHDR and CDR2 SFDVKD. The CDR3 loop spans 15 amino acids. Trimming took 7 bases from V and 0 from J, leaving 13 bases between them. This CDR3 reads CATSTGVLSTDTQYF. As DNA, the CDR3 is TGTGCCACCAGCACCGGGGTATTGAGCACAGATACGCAGTATTTT.

DNA for the CDR3: TGTGCCAGCAGCTTAGTCGCCCAGACCTACGAGCAGTACTTC. Translated, it gives CASSLVAQTYEQYF. The V and J genes are TRBV7-2 and TRBJ2-7; D remains ambiguous. V lost 1 base and J 2 bases, leaving 9 bases between the germline ends. CDR3 length: 14 amino acids. The germline V gene has CDR1 SGHTA and CDR2 FQGNSA. Based on the CDR3 plus reference TRBV7-2 and TRBJ2-7, the full variable domain is GAGVSQSPSNKVTEKGKDVELRCDPISGHTALYWYRQSLGQGLEFLIYFQGNSAPDKSGLPSDRFSAERTGGSVSTLTIQRTQQEDSAVYLCASSLVAQTYEQYFGPGTRLTVT.

This chain uses TRBV27 with TRBJ2-6, with TRBD2 as a possible D gene (6 bases). CDR1 and CDR2 from the germline V gene are MNHEY and SMNVEV (reference sequence). The length of the CDR3 is 17 residues. The germline V and J ends were trimmed by 5 bases and 5 bases, with 19 bases remaining between them. The CDR3 DNA follows: TGTGCCAGCAGTAACCGCGGGACTCCCCTCTGGGCCAACGTCCTGACTTTC. Encoded protein: CASSNRGTPLWANVLTF.

The chain couples TRBV18 to TRBJ1-1; D is possibly TRBD1 (6 bases). The length of the CDR3 is 13 residues. Germline loops: CDR1 KGHSH, CDR2 LQKENI. Trimming left V 6 bases short and J 3 bases short, with 11 bases between. CDR3 nucleotides: TGTGCCAGCTCGCAGGGGCGGGACACTGAAGCTTTCTTT. The encoded protein is CASSQGRDTEAFF.

This sequence joins TRBV7-9 and TRBJ1-1; D is possibly TRBD1 (5 bases). This CDR3 has 15 amino acids. V was clipped by 5 bases and J by 3 bases, with 16 bases between them. From germline, CDR1 is SEHNR and CDR2 FQNEAQ (reference sequence). CDR3 residues: CASSPDGALDTEAFF. The DNA of the CDR3 is TGTGCCAGCAGCCCCGATGGGGCGTTGGACACTGAAGCTTTCTTT.

The chain carries TRBV6-4 and TRBJ1-5; unclear D gene. V was cut by 2 bases and J by 4 bases, with 6 bases left in between. This CDR3 has 13 residues. Germline V gene lookup returns CDR1 MRHNA and CDR2 SNTAGT. This CDR3 is CASSDGPNQPQHF. In nucleotides, the CDR3 is TGTGCCAGCAGTGACGGCCCTAATCAGCCCCAGCATTTT.

The genes are TRBV5-1 and TRBJ1-4, with 9 positions matching TRBD1. The length of the CDR3 is 18 residues. The V segment lost 4 bases and the J segment 4 bases; nucleotides outside the gene matches: 14. CDR1 is SGHRS and CDR2 is YFSETQ in the germline V gene. CDR3 coding DNA: TGCGCCAGCAGCCCGGAGACCGACAGGGGGAAGGGTAATGAAAAACTGTTTTTT. Translated: CASSPETDRGKGNEKLFF.

This chain joins TRBV10-3 and TRBJ2-2; tentative D call: TRBD1 (6 bases). Germline V gene data show CDR1 as ENHRY and CDR2 as SYGVKD. This CDR3 spans 16 amino acids. Deletions cut 9 bases from V and 0 bases from J, with 17 bases between. The chain's CDR3 is CAINNRADSNTGELFF. The CDR3 nucleotides are TGTGCCATAAACAACAGGGCAGATTCGAACACCGGGGAGCTGTTTTTT.

The chain is built from TRBV6-5 and TRBJ1-5; D is possibly TRBD1 (5 bases). V gave up 4 bases and J gave up 2 bases, with 9 bases separating them. The CDR3 loop spans 14 amino acids. Germline loops: CDR1 MNHEY, CDR2 SVGAGI. CDR3 nucleotide sequence: TGTGCCAGCAGTTGGGGACGGGGCAATCAGCCCCAGCATTTT. Its protein product is CASSWGRGNQPQHF.

This clone was counted once. The CDR3 is CASSHLGRPTEAFF. The CDR3 coding sequence is TGCGCCAGCAGCCACCTGGGACGGCCGACTGAAGCTTTCTTT. The rearrangement joins TRBV4-1 to TRBJ1-1; D is perhaps TRBD1 (5 bases). Germline V gene sequence: CDR1 MGHRA, CDR2 YSYEKL. The germline V and J ends were trimmed by 3 bases and 5 bases, with 13 bases remaining between them. The CDR3 is 14 residues long.

The chain couples TRBV9 to TRBJ2-2; 7 nucleotides match TRBD2. The CDR3 has 16 residues. Germline CDR1 and CDR2: SGDLS and YYNGEE. V shed 3 bases and J 3 bases; nucleotides not matched to a gene: 8. CDR3 loop: CASSEDGRLDTGELFF. In nucleotides, the CDR3 is TGTGCCAGCAGCGAAGACGGGAGGCTTGACACCGGGGAGCTGTTTTTT.

The CDR3 spells CASSPGQNTDTQYF. The CDR3 coding sequence is TGCGCCAGCAGCCCGGGACAGAACACAGATACGCAGTATTTT. The chain employs TRBV5-1 and TRBJ2-3; 7 nucleotides align to TRBD1. J gave up 2 bases and V 4 bases, and 4 bases lay outside the gene matches. The germline V gene encodes CDR1 SGHRS and CDR2 YFSETQ. This CDR3 comprises 14 residues.

The chain carries TRBV19 and TRBJ2-1, with D possibly called TRBD1 or TRBD2 (5 bases each). The CDR3 consists of 13 residues. CDR1 and CDR2 from the germline V gene are LNHDA and SQIVND (reference sequence). With 3 bases removed from V and 7 bases from J, the gap between germline ends came to 10 bases. This CDR3 is CASSIGTGNEQFF. For the CDR3, the DNA is TGTGCCAGTAGTATTGGGACGGGGAATGAGCAGTTCTTC.

The chain recombines TRBV18 with TRBJ2-1; D is unclear. V lost 2 bases and J 7 bases, leaving 6 bases between the germline ends. Germline V gives CDR1 KGHSH, CDR2 LQKENI. The CDR3 extends over 12 amino acids. In DNA, the CDR3 is TGTGCCAGCTCACCAGGTAGAAATGAGCAGTTCTTC. Amino acid sequence: CASSPGRNEQFF.

About this clone: No conserved phenylalanine or tryptophan is present at the end of the CDR3, so a read error is the likely explanation. No DNA is shown, since the ends of the CDR3 on it are uncertain; the CDR3 is the one TCRdb lists. The chain has TRBV23-1 and TRBJ2-3; TRBD2 is the table's D call, not checked against the DNA. TRBV23-1 is reported as an ORF; its role is uncertain. The CDR3 comprises 15 residues, both ends counted. CDR3 amino acids: CASIPLRGTSGGWGE.

As concerns this clone: Other DNA variants within this sample encode the same CDR3. CDR3 loop: CASSLDGSNEQFF. The CDR3 coding sequence is TGTGCCAGCAGCCTGGATGGTAGCAATGAGCAGTTCTTC. The chain carries TRBV7-3 and TRBJ2-1, with D unclear. This CDR3 contains 13 residues. Germline assignment: CDR1 SGHTA and CDR2 FQGTGA. V lost 5 bases and J lost 6, with 11 bases in between.

The chain joins TRBV3-1 (or the pseudogene TRBV3-2) to TRBJ1-4; unclear D gene. Germline lookup yields CDR1 LGHDT and CDR2 YNNKEL (reference sequence). V lost 0 bases to trimming and J lost 4 bases, with 6 bases between them. This CDR3 is 14 amino acids long. The CDR3, as DNA: TGTGCCAGCAGCCAAGACAGTTATAATGAAAAACTGTTTTTT. Protein sequence: CASSQDSYNEKLFF.

The chain has TRBV30 and TRBJ1-6, with D maybe TRBD1 (5 bases). Looked up from germline, CDR1 is GTSNPN and CDR2 is SVGIG (reference sequence). V was shortened by 6 bases and J by 0 bases, with 12 bases between the two germline ends. The CDR3 contains 15 residues. The chain's CDR3 is CACSEGSSYNSPLHF. The CDR3 DNA reads as TGTGCCTGTTCCGAGGGGAGCTCCTATAATTCACCCCTCCACTTT.

This clone showed up just once. This rearrangement joins TRBV27 to TRBJ2-2; TRBD2 agrees at 15 bases. Germline trimming cut 5 bases from V and 3 bases from J; bases unmatched to any gene: 7. CDR1 is MNHEY, CDR2 SMNVEV, per germline (reference sequence). The CDR3 spans 18 residues. CDR3 sequence (DNA): TGTGCCAGCAGTCTGGGGACTAGCGGGGGGATATACACCGGGGAGCTGTTTTTT. This encodes CASSLGTSGGIYTGELFF.

In its sample, this clone was seen a few times. The chain combines TRBV7-9 with TRBJ1-2, with 7 bases identical to TRBD1. Germline V lookup: CDR1 SEHNR, CDR2 FQNEAQ (reference sequence). The CDR3 runs 13 residues. Germline trimming cut 3 bases from V and 5 bases from J; bases unmatched to any gene: 3. The DNA of the CDR3 is TGTGCCAGCAGCTTGCGGACAGGTTATGGCTACACCTTC. Translating gives CASSLRTGYGYTF.